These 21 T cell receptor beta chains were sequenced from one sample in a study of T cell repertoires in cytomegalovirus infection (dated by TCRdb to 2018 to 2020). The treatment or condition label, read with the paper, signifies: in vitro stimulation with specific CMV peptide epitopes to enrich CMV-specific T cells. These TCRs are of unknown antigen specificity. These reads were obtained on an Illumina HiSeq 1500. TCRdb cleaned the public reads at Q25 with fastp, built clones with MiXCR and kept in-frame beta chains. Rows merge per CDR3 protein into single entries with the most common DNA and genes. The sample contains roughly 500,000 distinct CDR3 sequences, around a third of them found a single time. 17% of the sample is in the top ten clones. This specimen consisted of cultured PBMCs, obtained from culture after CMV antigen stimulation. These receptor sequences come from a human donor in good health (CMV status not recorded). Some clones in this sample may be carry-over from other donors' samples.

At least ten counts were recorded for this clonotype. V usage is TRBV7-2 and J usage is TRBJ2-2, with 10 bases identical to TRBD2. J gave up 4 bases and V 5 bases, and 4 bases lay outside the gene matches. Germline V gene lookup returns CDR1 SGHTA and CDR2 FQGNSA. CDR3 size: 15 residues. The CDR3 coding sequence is TGTGCCAGCAGCCCTAGCGGGAGAGCCACCGGGGAGCTGTTTTTT. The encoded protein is CASSPSGRATGELFF.

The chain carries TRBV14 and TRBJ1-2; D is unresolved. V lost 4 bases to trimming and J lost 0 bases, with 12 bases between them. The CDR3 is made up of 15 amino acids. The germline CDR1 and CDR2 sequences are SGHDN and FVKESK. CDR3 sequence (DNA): TGTGCCAGCAGCCCTCCCCCCTCGACTAACTATGGCTACACCTTC. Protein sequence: CASSPPPSTNYGYTF.

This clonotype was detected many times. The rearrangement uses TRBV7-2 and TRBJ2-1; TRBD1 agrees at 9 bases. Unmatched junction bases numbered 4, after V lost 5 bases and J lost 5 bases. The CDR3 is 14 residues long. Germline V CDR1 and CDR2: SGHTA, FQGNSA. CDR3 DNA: TGTGCCAGCAGCCCGGGGACAGGGAACAATGAGCAGTTCTTC. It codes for CASSPGTGNNEQFF.

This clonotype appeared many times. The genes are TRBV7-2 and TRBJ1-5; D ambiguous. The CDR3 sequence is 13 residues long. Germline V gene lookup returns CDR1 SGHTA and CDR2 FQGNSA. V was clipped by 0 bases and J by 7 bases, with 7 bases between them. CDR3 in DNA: TGTGCCAGCAGCTTAGCGGGCCGACAGCCCCAGCATTTT. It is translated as CASSLAGRQPQHF.

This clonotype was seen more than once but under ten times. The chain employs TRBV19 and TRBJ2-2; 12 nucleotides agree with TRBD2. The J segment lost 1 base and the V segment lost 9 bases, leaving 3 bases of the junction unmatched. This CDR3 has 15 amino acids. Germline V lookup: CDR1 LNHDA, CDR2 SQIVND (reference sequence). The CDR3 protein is CASRGLAGNTGELFF. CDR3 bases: TGTGCCAGCAGGGGACTAGCGGGGAACACCGGGGAGCTGTTTTTT.

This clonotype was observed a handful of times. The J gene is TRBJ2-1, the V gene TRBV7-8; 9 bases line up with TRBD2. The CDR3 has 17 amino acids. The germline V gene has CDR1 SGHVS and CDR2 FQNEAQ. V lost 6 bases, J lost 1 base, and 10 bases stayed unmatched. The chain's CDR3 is CASSQRASGRSYNEQFF. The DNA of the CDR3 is TGTGCCAGCAGTCAACGGGCCAGCGGGAGGTCCTACAATGAGCAGTTCTTC.

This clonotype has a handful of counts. This CDR3 is CASRPGGGKNLISYNEQFF. For the CDR3, the DNA is TGTGCCAGCAGGCCAGGGGGCGGTAAGAACTTGATCTCCTACAATGAGCAGTTCTTC. The chain carries TRBV7-6 and TRBJ2-1; 8 bases are a match to TRBD1. Germline trimming cut 6 bases from V and 0 bases from J; bases unmatched to any gene: 16. CDR3 length: 19 amino acids. Germline CDR1 reads SGHVS; CDR2 reads FNYEAQ.

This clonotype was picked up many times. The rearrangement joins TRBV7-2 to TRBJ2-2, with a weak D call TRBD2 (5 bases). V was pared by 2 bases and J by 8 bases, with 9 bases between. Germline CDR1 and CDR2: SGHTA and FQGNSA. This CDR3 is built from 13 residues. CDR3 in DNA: TGTGCCAGCAGCTTAACACGGACTGGGGAGCTGTTTTTT. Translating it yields CASSLTRTGELFF.

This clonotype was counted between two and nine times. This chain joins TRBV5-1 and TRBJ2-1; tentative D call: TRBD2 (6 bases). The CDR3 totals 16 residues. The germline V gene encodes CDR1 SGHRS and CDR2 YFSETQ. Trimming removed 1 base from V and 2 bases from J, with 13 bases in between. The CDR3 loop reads CASSLFLAATYNEQFF. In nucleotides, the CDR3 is TGCGCCAGCAGCTTGTTCTTAGCGGCCACCTACAATGAGCAGTTCTTC. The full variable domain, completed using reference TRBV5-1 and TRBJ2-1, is KAGVTQTPRYLIKTRGQQVTLSCSPISGHRSVSWYQQTPGQGLQFLFEYFSETQRNKGNFPGRFSGRQFSNSRSEMNVSTLELGDSALYLCASSLFLAATYNEQFFGPGTRLTVL.

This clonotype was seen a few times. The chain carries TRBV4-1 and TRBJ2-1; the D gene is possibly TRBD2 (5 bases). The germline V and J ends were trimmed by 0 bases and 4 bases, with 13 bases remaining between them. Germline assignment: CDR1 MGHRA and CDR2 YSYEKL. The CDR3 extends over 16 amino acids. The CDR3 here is CASSQDHSIAYNEQFF. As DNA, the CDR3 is TGCGCCAGCAGCCAAGATCACAGCATAGCGTACAATGAGCAGTTCTTC.

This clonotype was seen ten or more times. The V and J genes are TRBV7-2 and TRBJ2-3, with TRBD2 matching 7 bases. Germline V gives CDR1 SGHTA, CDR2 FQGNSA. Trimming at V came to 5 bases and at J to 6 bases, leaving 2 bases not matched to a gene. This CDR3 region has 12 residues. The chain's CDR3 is CASSPLADTQYF. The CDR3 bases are TGTGCCAGCAGCCCACTAGCGGATACGCAGTATTTT.

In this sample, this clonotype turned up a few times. This chain's CDR3 is CASRGWVDNSPLHF. The CDR3 nucleotides read TGTGCCAGCCGGGGTTGGGTGGATAATTCACCCCTCCACTTT. This chain joins TRBV19 and TRBJ1-6; no firm D call. There are 14 residues in the CDR3. CDR1 LNHDA and CDR2 SQIVND come from the germline V gene (reference sequence). The germline V and J ends were trimmed by 9 bases and 5 bases, with 14 bases remaining between them.

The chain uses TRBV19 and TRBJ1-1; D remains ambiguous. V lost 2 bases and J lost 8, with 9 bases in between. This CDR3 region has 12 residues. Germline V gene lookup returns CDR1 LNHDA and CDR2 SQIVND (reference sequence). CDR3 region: CASSISLTEAFF. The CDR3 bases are TGTGCCAGTAGTATAAGTTTGACAGAAGCTTTCTTT.

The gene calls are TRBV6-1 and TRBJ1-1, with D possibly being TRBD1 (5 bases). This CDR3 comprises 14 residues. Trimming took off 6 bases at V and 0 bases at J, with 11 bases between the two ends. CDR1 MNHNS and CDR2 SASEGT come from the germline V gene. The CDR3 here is CASRERQMNTEAFF. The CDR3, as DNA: TGTGCCAGCAGGGAACGACAGATGAACACTGAAGCTTTCTTT.

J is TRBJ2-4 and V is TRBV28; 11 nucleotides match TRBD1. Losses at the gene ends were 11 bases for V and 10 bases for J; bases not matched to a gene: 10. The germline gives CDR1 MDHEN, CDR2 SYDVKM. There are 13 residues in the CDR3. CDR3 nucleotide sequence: TGTGCCGGACATCGGGGACAGGGGGGAATTCAGTACTTC. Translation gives CAGHRGQGGIQYF.

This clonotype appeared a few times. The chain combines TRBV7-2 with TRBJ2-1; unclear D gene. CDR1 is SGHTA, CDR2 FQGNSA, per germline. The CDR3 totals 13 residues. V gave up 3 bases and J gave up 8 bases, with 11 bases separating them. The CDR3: CASSFGPQDEQFF. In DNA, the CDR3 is TGTGCCAGCAGCTTCGGACCCCAGGATGAGCAGTTCTTC.

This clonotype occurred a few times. The chain's CDR3 is CASSFRGLAVEQFF. The CDR3, as DNA: TGTGCCAGCAGTTTTAGGGGACTAGCGGTTGAGCAGTTCTTC. V is TRBV12-3 or TRBV12-4 and J is TRBJ2-1; 11 bases are shared with TRBD2. J was trimmed by 9 bases and V by 3 bases; bases with no gene match: 4. The length of the CDR3 is 14 residues.

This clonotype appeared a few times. CDR3 region: CASSGGGREETQYF. In DNA form, the CDR3 reads TGTGCCAGCAGCGGGGGGGGTCGGGAAGAGACCCAGTACTTC. J is TRBJ2-5 and V is TRBV7-4; 7 bases are shared with TRBD2. Germline CDR1 is SGHVT and CDR2 is SQSDAQ. J gave up 3 bases and V 5 bases, and 6 bases lay outside the gene matches. This CDR3 spans 14 amino acids. Full variable domain (outside the CDR3, taken from reference TRBV7-4 and TRBJ2-5): GAGVSQSPRYKVAKRGRDVALRCDSISGHVTLYWYRQTLGQGSEVLTYSQSDAQRDKSGRPSGRFSAERPERSVSTLKIQRTEQGDSAVYLCASSGGGREETQYFGPGTRLLVL.

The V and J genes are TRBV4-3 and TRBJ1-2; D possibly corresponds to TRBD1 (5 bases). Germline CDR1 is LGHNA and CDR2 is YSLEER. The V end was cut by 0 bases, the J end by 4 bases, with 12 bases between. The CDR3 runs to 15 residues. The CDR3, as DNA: TGCGCCAGCAGCCAAGATTACGGGGGAATCTATGGCTACACCTTC. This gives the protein CASSQDYGGIYGYTF.

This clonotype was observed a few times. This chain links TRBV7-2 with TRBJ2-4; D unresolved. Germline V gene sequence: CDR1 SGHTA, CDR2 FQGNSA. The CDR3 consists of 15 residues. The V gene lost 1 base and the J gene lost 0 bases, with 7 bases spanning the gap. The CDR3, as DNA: TGTGCCAGCAGCTTAGACACCCTAGCCAAAAACATTCAGTACTTC. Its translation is CASSLDTLAKNIQYF. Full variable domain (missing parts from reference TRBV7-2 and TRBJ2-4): GAGVSQSPSNKVTEKGKDVELRCDPISGHTALYWYRQSLGQGLEFLIYFQGNSAPDKSGLPSDRFSAERTGGSVSTLTIQRTQQEDSAVYLCASSLDTLAKNIQYFGAGTRLSVL.

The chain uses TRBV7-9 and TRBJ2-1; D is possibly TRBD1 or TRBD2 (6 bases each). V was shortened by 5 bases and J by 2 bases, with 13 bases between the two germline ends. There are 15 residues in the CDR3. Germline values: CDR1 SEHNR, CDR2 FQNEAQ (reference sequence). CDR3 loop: CASSTGAATYNEQFF. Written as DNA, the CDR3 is TGTGCCAGCAGCACGGGGGCGGCTACCTACAATGAGCAGTTCTTC. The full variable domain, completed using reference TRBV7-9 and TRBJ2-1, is DTGVSQNPRHKITKRGQNVTFRCDPISEHNRLYWYRQTLGQGPEFLTYFQNEAQLEKSRLLSDRFSAERPKGSFSTLEIQRTEQGDSAMYLCASSTGAATYNEQFFGPGTRLTVL.